The count of the clone carrying this T cell receptor beta chain is one. Its antigen is as yet unknown. The entry originates in a study of T cell responses to AZD1222 COVID-19 vaccine. About the research overall: Second doses were pooled across both intervals (about 4 or about 12 weeks).

The study, taken as a whole, reports: Nearly half of spike-specific TCRs reportedly target unmutated variant regions. At baseline, just five to seven AZD1222 recipients tested seropositive.

This CDR3 is built from 18 residues. Germline CDR1 reads WSHSY; CDR2 reads SAAADI. After removal of 3 bases from V and 0 bases from J, the junction contained 6 bases not matched to a gene. Repertoires were generated with immunoSEQ multiplex PCR, while TCRdb's copy carries only in-frame clones and drops some. The repertoire holds roughly 70,000 clones, with 82% as singletons. This TCR came from an adult in good health. The chain carries TRBV10-2 and TRBJ2-3; TRBD2 agrees at 13 bases. The specimen comprised peripheral blood, sampled on day 0 of AZD1222 vaccination. This CDR3 is CASSDLTSGGVSTDTQYF. As DNA, the CDR3 is TGCGCCAGCAGTGATTTAACTAGCGGGGGGGTTAGCACAGATACGCAGTATTTT.